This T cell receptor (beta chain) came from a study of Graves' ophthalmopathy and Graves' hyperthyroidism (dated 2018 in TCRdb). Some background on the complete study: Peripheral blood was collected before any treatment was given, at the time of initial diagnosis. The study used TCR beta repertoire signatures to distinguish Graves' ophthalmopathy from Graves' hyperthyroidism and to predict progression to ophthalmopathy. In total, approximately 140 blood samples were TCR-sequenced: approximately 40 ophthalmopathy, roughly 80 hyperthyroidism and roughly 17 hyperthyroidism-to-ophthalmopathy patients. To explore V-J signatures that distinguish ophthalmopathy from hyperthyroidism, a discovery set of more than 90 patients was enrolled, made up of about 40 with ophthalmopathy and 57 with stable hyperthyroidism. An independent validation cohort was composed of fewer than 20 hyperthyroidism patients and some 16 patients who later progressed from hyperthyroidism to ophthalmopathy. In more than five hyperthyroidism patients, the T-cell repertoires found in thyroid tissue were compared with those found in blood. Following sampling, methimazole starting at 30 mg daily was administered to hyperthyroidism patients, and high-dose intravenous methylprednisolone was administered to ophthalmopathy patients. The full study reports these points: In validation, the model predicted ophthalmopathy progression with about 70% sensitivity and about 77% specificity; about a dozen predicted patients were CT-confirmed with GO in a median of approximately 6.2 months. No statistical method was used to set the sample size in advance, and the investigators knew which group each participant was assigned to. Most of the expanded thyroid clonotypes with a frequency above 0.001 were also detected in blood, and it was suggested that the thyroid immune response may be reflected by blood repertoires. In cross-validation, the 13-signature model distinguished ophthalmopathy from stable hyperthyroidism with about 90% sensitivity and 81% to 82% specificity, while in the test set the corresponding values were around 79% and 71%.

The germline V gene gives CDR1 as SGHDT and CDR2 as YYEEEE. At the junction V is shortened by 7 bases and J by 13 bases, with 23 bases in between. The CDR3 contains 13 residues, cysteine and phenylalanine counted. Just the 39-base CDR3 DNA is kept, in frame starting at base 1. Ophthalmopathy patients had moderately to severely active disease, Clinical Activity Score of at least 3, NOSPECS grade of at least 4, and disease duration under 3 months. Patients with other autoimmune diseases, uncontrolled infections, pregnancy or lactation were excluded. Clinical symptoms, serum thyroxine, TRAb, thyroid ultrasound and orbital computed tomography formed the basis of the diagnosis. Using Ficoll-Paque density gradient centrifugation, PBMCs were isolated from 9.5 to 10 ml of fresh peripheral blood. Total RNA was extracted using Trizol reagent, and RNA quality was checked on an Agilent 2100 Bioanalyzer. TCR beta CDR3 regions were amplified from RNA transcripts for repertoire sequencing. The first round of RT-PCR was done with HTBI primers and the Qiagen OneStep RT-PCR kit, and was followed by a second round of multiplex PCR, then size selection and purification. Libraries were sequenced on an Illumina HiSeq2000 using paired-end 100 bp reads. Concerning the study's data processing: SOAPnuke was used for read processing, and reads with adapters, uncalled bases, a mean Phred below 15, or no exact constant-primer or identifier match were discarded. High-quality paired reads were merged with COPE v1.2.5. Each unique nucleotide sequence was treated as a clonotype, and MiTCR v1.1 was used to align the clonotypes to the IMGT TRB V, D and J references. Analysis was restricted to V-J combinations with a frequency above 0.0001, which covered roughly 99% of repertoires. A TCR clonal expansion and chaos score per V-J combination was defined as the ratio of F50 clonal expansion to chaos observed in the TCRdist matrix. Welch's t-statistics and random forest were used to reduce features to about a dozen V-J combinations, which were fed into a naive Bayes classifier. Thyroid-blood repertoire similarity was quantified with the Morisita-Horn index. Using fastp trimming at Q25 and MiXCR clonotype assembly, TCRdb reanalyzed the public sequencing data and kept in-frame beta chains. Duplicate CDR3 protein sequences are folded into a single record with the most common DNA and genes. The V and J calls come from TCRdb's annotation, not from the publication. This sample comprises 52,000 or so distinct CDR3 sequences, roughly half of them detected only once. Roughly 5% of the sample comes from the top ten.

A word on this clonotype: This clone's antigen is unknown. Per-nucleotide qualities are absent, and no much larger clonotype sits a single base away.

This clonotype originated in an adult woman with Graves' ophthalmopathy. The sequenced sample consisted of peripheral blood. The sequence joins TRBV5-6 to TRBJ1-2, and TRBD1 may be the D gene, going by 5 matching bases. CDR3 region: CASGGFASSDCTF. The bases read TGTGCCAGCGGGGGATTTGCTAGCTCTGACTGCACCTTC.